This T cell receptor beta chain was captured in a study of PD-L1 blockade in urothelial cancer. The CDR3 length is 19 residues. Germline V gene data show CDR1 as MDHEN and CDR2 as SYDVKM. The V and J ends lost 6 bases and 0 bases, in that order; junction bases with no gene match: 12. Indicated time point: peripheral blood 6 weeks after treatment start. The assay was immunoSEQ multiplex PCR, and TCRdb's table has in-frame clones only and misses some. The sample includes around 40,000 clones, roughly four fifths of them seen just once. The J gene is TRBJ1-3, the V gene TRBV28; 12 nucleotides match TRBD1. The sequence was collected from a man in his sixties with urothelial cancer. This specimen was PBMCs, taken around atezolizumab (anti-PD-L1) treatment. The CDR3 loop reads CASSSGTGGDGYSGNTIYF. CDR3 DNA sequence: TGTGCCAGCAGCTCCGGGACAGGGGGCGATGGCTACTCTGGAAACACCATATATTTT.